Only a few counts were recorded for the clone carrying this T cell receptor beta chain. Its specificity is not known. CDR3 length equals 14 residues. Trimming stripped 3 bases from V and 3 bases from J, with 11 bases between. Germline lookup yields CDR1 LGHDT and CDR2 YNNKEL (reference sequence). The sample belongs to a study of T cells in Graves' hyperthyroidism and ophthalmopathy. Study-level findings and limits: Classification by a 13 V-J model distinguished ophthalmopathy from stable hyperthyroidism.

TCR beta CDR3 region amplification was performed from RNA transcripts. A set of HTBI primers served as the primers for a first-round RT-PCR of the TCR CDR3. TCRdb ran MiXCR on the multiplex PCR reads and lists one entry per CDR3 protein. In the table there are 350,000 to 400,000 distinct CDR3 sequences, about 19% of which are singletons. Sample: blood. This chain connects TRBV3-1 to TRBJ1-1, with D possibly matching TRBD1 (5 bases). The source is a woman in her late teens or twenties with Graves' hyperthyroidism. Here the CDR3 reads CASSHSQGDTEAFF. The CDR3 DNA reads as TGTGCCAGCAGCCATTCTCAAGGGGACACTGAAGCTTTCTTT.